One and the same sample provided the 16 T cell receptor beta chains below, sequenced in a study of blood T cell repertoires in COVID-19. TCRdb keeps only in-frame clones here, not all; method: immunoSEQ multiplex PCR. Seen here are 300,000 to 400,000 clones, around 86% observed once, and the top ten hold 3%. Sequences were obtained from peripheral blood. These receptors came from a human donor in a cohort sampled during active COVID-19.

The V call is TRBV5-1, the J call TRBJ2-1; 9 nucleotides line up with TRBD2. The CDR3 covers 17 residues. V dropped 0 bases and J dropped 1; count of bases not matched to a gene: 5. The germline CDR1 and CDR2 sequences are SGHRS and YFSETQ. In DNA, the CDR3 is TGCGCCAGCAGCTTGGCGAGCGGGAGGACGTCCTACAATGAGCAGTTCTTC. This codes for CASSLASGRTSYNEQFF.

This clone was counted a single time. V and J are TRBV2 and TRBJ1-5; D remains ambiguous. The CDR3 runs to 16 residues. Trimming stripped 4 bases from V and 0 bases from J, with 13 bases between. Germline CDR1 and CDR2: SNHLY and FYNNEI. The CDR3: CASSGFTADSNQPQHF. In DNA, the CDR3 is TGTGCCAGCAGTGGATTTACAGCTGATAGCAATCAGCCCCAGCATTTT.

The genes are TRBV11-2 and TRBJ2-7, with D perhaps TRBD2 (6 bases). This CDR3 contains 15 residues. Germline V gene sequence: CDR1 SGHAT, CDR2 FQNNGV. Trimming shortened V by 1 base and J by 2 bases, and 12 bases separated the two germline ends. The CDR3 region is CASSLGPAGTYEQYF. CDR3 DNA: TGTGCCAGCAGCTTAGGGCCGGCGGGAACCTACGAGCAGTACTTC.

The chain is built from TRBV6-5 and TRBJ1-3; TRBD1 might be the D (6 bases). Trimming removed 6 bases at V and 2 bases at J, with 11 bases between. This CDR3 comprises 14 residues. Germline CDR1 and CDR2: MNHEY and SVGAGI. CDR3 in DNA: TGTGCCAGCAGCATACAGGGAACTGGAAACACCATATATTTT. Amino acids: CASSIQGTGNTIYF.

This rearrangement joins TRBV11-3 to TRBJ2-2, with no clear D. CDR1 and CDR2 (germline): SGHNT, YENEEA. Trimming cost V 5 bases and J 4 bases, with 8 bases left between them. The CDR3 runs 13 residues. The CDR3 DNA reads TGTGCCAGCAGCCTAAGTCGCACCGGGGAGCTGTTTTTT. Protein product: CASSLSRTGELFF.

This clone was counted once. The rearrangement uses TRBV3-1 (or the pseudogene TRBV3-2) and TRBJ1-1; a weak D match, TRBD1 (6 bases). V lost 4 bases to trimming and J lost 0 bases, with 18 bases between them. The CDR3 runs to 17 residues. Germline V lookup: CDR1 LGHDT, CDR2 YNNKEL (reference sequence). The CDR3 reads CASSPGRGWKMNTEAFF. Written as DNA, the CDR3 is TGTGCCAGCAGCCCCGGCAGGGGATGGAAAATGAACACTGAAGCTTTCTTT.

V and J are TRBV28 and TRBJ2-7; D gene unclear. CDR1 MDHEN and CDR2 SYDVKM come from the germline V gene. CDR3 length equals 15 residues. The V gene lost 5 bases and the J gene lost 7 bases, with 21 bases spanning the gap. The CDR3: CASSPRSATWYEQYF. As DNA, the CDR3 is TGTGCCAGCAGTCCCCGGTCAGCGACTTGGTATGAGCAGTACTTC.

The chain uses TRBV11-1 and TRBJ2-2, with TRBD2 matching 9 bases. The germline gives CDR1 SGHAT, CDR2 FQDESV (reference sequence). The ends lost 5 bases at V and 2 bases at J; junction bases unmatched: 6. This CDR3 contains 16 residues. The CDR3 region is CASSKRLAVNTGELFF. For the CDR3, the DNA is TGTGCCAGCAGCAAGAGACTAGCGGTCAACACCGGGGAGCTGTTTTTT.

The V and J genes are TRBV4-2 and TRBJ2-5; TRBD2 matches at 9 bases. J lost 3 bases, V lost 1 base, and 9 bases had no gene match. Germline V gene lookup returns CDR1 LGHNA and CDR2 YNFKEQ. The CDR3 has 17 amino acids. CDR3: CASSQGGGVAGEETQYF. The CDR3 DNA follows: TGTGCCAGCAGCCAAGGCGGTGGGGTAGCGGGAGAAGAGACCCAGTACTTC.

This clone appeared a single time. V and J are TRBV11-2 and TRBJ2-1; D gene uncertain. Trimming shortened V by 3 bases and J by 6 bases, and 9 bases separated the two germline ends. There are 13 residues in the CDR3. Germline V CDR1 and CDR2: SGHAT, FQNNGV. The CDR3: CASSLPGFNEQFF. The CDR3 DNA follows: TGTGCCAGCAGCTTGCCAGGTTTCAATGAGCAGTTCTTC.

This clone was detected only once. V usage is TRBV6-1 and J usage is TRBJ2-5; 8 bases map to TRBD2. The junction had 0 bases not matched to a gene; V was cut back by 2 bases and J by 1 base. Germline V lookup: CDR1 MNHNS, CDR2 SASEGT. The CDR3 has 14 residues. The CDR3 spells CASSELAGQETQYF. The CDR3 DNA is TGTGCCAGCAGTGAACTAGCGGGCCAAGAGACCCAGTACTTC.

V usage is TRBV18 and J usage is TRBJ2-7; D gene uncertain. The CDR3 spans 14 residues. Per the germline V gene, CDR1 is KGHSH and CDR2 is LQKENI. The germline V and J ends were trimmed by 2 bases and 2 bases, with 10 bases remaining between them. The CDR3 region has the DNA TGTGCCAGCTCACCATCGCTTCAGGCCTACGAGCAGTACTTC. It yields the protein CASSPSLQAYEQYF.

As DNA, the CDR3 is TGTGCCAGCAGCCAACAAGGGGGCAGGGGTTATGCTCAGCCCCAGCATTTT. It yields the protein CASSQQGGRGYAQPQHF. This chain connects TRBV7-2 to TRBJ1-5; 7 bases align to TRBD1. This CDR3 spans 17 amino acids. CDR1 and CDR2 from the germline V gene are SGHTA and FQGNSA. V lost 5 bases and J lost 6; bases outside the gene matches: 16. Drawing the rest from reference TRBV7-2 and TRBJ1-5, the complete variable domain is GAGVSQSPSNKVTEKGKDVELRCDPISGHTALYWYRQSLGQGLEFLIYFQGNSAPDKSGLPSDRFSAERTGGSVSTLTIQRTQQEDSAVYLCASSQQGGRGYAQPQHFGDGTRLSIL.

This clone was observed a handful of times. Within the sample, other DNA sequences also encode this same CDR3. The chain links TRBV2 to TRBJ2-2, with 10 bases identical to TRBD1. Trimming at V came to 6 bases and at J to 3 bases, leaving 1 base not matched to a gene. CDR3 length equals 14 residues. Germline V gene lookup returns CDR1 SNHLY and CDR2 FYNNEI. The chain's CDR3 is CASRGTGDTGELFF. In DNA form, the CDR3 reads TGTGCCAGCAGGGGGACAGGGGACACCGGGGAGCTGTTTTTT.

The chain combines TRBV3-1 (or the pseudogene TRBV3-2) with TRBJ2-3; D ambiguous. V lost 0 bases and J lost 1, with 8 bases in between. Germline values: CDR1 LGHDT, CDR2 YNNKEL (reference sequence). The CDR3 contains 15 residues. The CDR3 bases are TGTGCCAGCAGCCAAGATTCTGTCCGCACAGATACGCAGTATTTT. This codes for CASSQDSVRTDTQYF.

The V gene is TRBV5-4, the J gene TRBJ2-7; a possible D gene is TRBD1 (5 bases). Trimming shortened V by 4 bases and J by 3 bases, and 14 bases separated the two germline ends. The CDR3 is made up of 14 amino acids. The germline gives CDR1 SGHNT, CDR2 YYREEE (reference sequence). CDR3 nucleotides: TGTGCCAGCAGCGCGGCCACAGGAAGCTACGAGCAGTACTTC. Encoded protein: CASSAATGSYEQYF.